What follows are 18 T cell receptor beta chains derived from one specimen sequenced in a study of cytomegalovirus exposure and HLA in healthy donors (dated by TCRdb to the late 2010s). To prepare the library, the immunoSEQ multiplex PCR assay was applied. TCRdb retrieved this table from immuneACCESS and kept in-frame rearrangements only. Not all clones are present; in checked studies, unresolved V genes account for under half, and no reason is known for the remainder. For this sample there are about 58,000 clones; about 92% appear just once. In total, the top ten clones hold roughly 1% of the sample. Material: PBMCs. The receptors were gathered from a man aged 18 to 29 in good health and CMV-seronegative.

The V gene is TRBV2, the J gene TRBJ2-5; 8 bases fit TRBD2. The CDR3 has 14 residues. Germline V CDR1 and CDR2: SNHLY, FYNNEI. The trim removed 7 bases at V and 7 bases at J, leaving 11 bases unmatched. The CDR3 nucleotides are TGTGCCAGCACCCGGGAGGGGGTTGTGGGGACCCAGTACTTC. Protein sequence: CASTREGVVGTQYF. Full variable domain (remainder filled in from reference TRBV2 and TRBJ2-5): EPEVTQTPSHQVTQMGQEVILRCVPISNHLYFYWYRQILGQKVEFLVSFYNNEISEKSEIFDDQFSVERPDGSNFTLKIRSTKLEDSAMYFCASTREGVVGTQYFGPGTRLLVL.

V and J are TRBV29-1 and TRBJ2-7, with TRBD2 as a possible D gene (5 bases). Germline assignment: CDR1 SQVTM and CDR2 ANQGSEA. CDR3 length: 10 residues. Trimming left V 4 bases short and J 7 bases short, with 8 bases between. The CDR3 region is CSVVAGEQYF. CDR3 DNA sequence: TGCAGCGTTGTCGCGGGTGAGCAGTACTTC.

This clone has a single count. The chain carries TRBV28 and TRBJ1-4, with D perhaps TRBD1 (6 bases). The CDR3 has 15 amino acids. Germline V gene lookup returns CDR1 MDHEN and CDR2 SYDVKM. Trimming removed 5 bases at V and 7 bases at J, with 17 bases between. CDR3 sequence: CASSIEQGNTEKLFF. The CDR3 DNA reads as TGTGCCAGCAGTATCGAACAGGGTAACACTGAAAAACTGTTTTTT.

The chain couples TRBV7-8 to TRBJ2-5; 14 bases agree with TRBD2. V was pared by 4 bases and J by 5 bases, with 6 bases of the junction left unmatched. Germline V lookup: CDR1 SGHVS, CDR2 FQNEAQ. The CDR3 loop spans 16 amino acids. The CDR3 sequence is CASSSRLAGGPETQYF. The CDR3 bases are TGTGCCAGCAGCTCGCGACTAGCGGGAGGGCCGGAGACCCAGTACTTC.

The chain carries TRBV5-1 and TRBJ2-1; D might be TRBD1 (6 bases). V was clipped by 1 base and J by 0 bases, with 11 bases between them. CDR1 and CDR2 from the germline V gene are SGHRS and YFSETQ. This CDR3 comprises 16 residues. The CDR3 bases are TGCGCCAGCAGCTTGATCGACAGGAGCTCCTACAATGAGCAGTTCTTC. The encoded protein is CASSLIDRSSYNEQFF.

CDR3 DNA sequence: TGTGCCAGCAGTGACTGGGACAGGGCTAACACTGAAGCTTTCTTT. Its protein is CASSDWDRANTEAFF. V and J are TRBV6-1 and TRBJ1-1; 9 bases agree with TRBD1. The germline V gene encodes CDR1 MNHNS and CDR2 SASEGT. CDR3 length: 15 residues. J lost 2 bases, V lost 3 bases, and 4 bases had no gene match.

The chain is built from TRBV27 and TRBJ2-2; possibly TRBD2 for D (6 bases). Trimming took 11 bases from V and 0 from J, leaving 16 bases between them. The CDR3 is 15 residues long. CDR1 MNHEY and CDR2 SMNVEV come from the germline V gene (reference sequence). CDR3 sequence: CASRGGNANTGELFF. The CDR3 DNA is TGTGCCTCTCGGGGCGGGAATGCGAACACCGGGGAGCTGTTTTTT.

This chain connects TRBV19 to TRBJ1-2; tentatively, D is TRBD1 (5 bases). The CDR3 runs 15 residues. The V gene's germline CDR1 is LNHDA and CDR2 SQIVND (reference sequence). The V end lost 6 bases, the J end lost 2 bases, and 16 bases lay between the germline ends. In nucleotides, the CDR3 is TGTGCCAGTAGCCCCAGGGTGTTCGGGAACTATGGCTACACCTTC. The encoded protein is CASSPRVFGNYGYTF.

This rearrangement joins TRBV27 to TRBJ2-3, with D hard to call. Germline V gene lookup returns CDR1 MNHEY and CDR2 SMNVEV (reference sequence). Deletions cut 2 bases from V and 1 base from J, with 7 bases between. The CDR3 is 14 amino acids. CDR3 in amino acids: CASSLSGGTDTQYF. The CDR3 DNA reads TGTGCCAGCAGTTTAAGTGGAGGCACAGATACGCAGTATTTT.

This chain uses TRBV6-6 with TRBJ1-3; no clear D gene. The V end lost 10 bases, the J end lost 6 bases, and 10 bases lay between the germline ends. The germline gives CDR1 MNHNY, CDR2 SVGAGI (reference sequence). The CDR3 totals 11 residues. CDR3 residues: CAIGLLNTIYF. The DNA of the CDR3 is TGTGCCATCGGGTTATTAAACACCATATATTTT.

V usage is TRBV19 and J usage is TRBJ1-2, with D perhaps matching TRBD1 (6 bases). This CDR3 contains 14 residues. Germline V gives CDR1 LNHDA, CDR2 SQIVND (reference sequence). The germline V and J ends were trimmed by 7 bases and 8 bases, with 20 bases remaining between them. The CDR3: CASTRLGRGAGYTF. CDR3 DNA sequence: TGTGCCAGTACGAGACTGGGCAGGGGTGCGGGCTACACCTTC.

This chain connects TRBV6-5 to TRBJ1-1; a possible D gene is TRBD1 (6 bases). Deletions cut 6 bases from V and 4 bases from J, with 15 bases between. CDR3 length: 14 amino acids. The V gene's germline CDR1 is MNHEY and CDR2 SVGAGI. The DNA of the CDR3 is TGTGCCAGCAGAAAACAGGGTGTTGGCACTGAAGCTTTCTTT. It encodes CASRKQGVGTEAFF.

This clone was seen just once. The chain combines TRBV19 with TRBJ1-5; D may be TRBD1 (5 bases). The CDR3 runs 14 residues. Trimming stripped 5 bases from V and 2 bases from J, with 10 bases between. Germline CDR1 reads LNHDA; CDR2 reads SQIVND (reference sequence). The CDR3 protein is CASSSGGGNQPQHF. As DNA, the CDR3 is TGTGCCAGTAGTTCGGGGGGTGGCAATCAGCCCCAGCATTTT. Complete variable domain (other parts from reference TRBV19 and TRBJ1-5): DGGITQSPKYLFRKEGQNVTLSCEQNLNHDAMYWYRQDPGQGLRLIYYSQIVNDFQKGDIAEGYSVSREKKESFPLTVTSAQKNPTAFYLCASSSGGGNQPQHFGDGTRLSIL.

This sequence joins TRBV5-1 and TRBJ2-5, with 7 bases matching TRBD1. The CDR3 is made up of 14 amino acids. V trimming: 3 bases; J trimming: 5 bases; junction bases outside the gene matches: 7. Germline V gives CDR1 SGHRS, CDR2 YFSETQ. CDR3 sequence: CASSSSRGQETQYF. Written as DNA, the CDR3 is TGCGCCAGCAGCTCCTCTAGGGGGCAGGAGACCCAGTACTTC.

In DNA form, the CDR3 reads TGTGCCAGCAGCGACACGCGGGCGGGGCAGTTCTTC. Translating gives CASSDTRAGQFF. The chain uses TRBV11-2 and TRBJ2-1; D possibly corresponds to TRBD2 (5 bases). CDR3 length: 12 residues. The germline V gene encodes CDR1 SGHAT and CDR2 FQNNGV. V lost 5 bases, J lost 12 bases, and 14 bases lay in between.

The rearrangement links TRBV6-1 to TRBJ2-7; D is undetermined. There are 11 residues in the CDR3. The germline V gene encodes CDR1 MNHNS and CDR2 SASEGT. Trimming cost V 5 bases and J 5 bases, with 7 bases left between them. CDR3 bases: TGTGCCAGCAGTTACGACAACGAGCAGTACTTC. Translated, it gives CASSYDNEQYF.

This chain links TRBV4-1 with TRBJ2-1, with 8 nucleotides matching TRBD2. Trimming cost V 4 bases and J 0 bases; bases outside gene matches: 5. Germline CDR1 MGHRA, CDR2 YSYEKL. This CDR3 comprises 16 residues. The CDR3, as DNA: TGCGCCAGCAGCCGATCCGGGACTAGCTCCTACAATGAGCAGTTCTTC. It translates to CASSRSGTSSYNEQFF.

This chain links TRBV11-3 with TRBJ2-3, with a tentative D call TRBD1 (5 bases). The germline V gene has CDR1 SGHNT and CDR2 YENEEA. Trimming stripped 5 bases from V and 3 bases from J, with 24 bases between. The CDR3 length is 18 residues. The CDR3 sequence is CASSTRTTTRIPTDTQYF. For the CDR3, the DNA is TGTGCCAGCAGCACGAGGACAACGACCCGGATTCCGACAGATACGCAGTATTTT.